This T cell receptor beta chain was obtained from a study of molecular identifiers for immune sequencing clone quantification. On the study more broadly: With replicates, the RNA of around 20,000 or 100,000 naive CD8 cells was split five ways and four were sequenced.

TCRdb passed the PCR reads through MiXCR, listing each CDR3 protein once. The profile shows about 640,000 distinct CDR3 sequences, around 20% of them singletons. This clonotype was observed many times. Its antigen is currently unknown. Points from the study as a whole: Underestimation of highly expanded clone sizes could arise where identical TCR molecules share a barcode.

The source of this sequence is a human donor in good health. Some libraries in this study had Jurkat cell RNA spiked in. Material for sequencing was naive CD8+ T cells from blood, with Jurkat cell RNA spiked in. The subset: FACS-sorted CD8+CD4-CCR7+CD45RA+ naive T cells.

The CDR3: CASSHPGDYNEQFF. In DNA, the CDR3 is TGTGCCAGCAGCCACCCCGGCGATTACAATGAGCAGTTCTTC. The V and J genes are TRBV7-2 and TRBJ2-1; D not resolved. The germline CDR1 and CDR2 sequences are SGHTA and FQGNSA. Trimming took off 5 bases at V and 4 bases at J, with 12 bases between the two ends. The CDR3 covers 14 residues.